This TCR beta chain was observed in a study of EBV T-cell therapy then PD-1 blockade in nasopharyngeal carcinoma (dated by TCRdb to the early 2020s). On this clone itself: Its binding antigen is unknown. Within one base of it there is no much larger clone, and no base qualities were kept.

The treatment or condition label, read with the paper, signifies: AdE1-LMPpoly-expanded autologous EBV-specific T-cell therapy followed by anti-PD-1 nivolumab. Ends trimmed: V by 0 bases, J by 6 bases; bases unmatched to a gene: 1. CDR1 MRHNA and CDR2 SNTAGT are derived from the germline V gene. From its cysteine to its phenylalanine, the CDR3 spans 14 amino acids. The CDR3 DNA has 42 bases and is translated from base 1. The Qiagen DNeasy Kit was used to extract genomic DNA from the sorted cells. The immunoSEQ platform was used for deep sequencing of the TCR beta chain. The paper's data handling went like this. Repertoire data analysis was performed with the immunoSEQ Analyzer software. TCRdb mirrors the immuneACCESS table, restricted to in-frame sequences. Some clones are absent from its copies; in checked studies, under half trace to an unresolved V gene, and the reason for the others is unknown. V and J calls and clone size follow that table, whereas D and trimming were derived from the DNA. This sample is represented by over 15,000 clones; 84% of them were singletons. Around 30% of the sample is in the top ten clones.

The specimen was CD8+ T cells from blood, collected at roughly day 35 from a patient whose treatment included autologous EBV-specific T cells and nivolumab. This TCR derives from a man aged 35 to 55 with nasopharyngeal carcinoma. The V and J genes are TRBV6-4 and TRBJ2-2, with TRBD1 matching 7 junction bases. The CDR3 protein sequence reads: CASSDSGGAGELFF. The DNA sequence is as follows: TGTGCCAGCAGTGACTCAGGGGGCGCCGGGGAGCTGTTTTTT.